The present TCR beta chain was sequenced within a study of immune heterogeneity within non-small cell lung tumors. Amplification of TCR beta CDR3 was performed by multiplex PCR with 32 V and 13 J primers. TCRdb used MiXCR to reprocess the multiplex PCR reads, holding one entry per CDR3 protein. The sample lists about 11,000 distinct CDR3 sequences; more than 25% were seen once. This CDR3 has 15 residues. The germline V gene has CDR1 SNHLY and CDR2 FYNNEI. The V gene lost 6 bases and the J gene lost 0 bases, with 11 bases spanning the gap. The template consisted of bulk tumor genomic DNA, with about 600 ng used per sample. Several biopsies per primary tumor, spaced far apart, were taken during surgery. Newly diagnosed with untreated non-small cell lung cancer, the patients underwent curative surgery. By proportion, this clonotype is medium-sized.

Specimen: lung tumor tissue. V usage is TRBV2 and J usage is TRBJ2-2; D is unclear. The receptor's source is a woman between 45 and 60 years old with non-small cell lung cancer. The CDR3 DNA reads TGTGCCAGCAGCAAGGACGGCGCGAACACCGGGGAGCTGTTTTTT. Translating it yields CASSKDGANTGELFF.